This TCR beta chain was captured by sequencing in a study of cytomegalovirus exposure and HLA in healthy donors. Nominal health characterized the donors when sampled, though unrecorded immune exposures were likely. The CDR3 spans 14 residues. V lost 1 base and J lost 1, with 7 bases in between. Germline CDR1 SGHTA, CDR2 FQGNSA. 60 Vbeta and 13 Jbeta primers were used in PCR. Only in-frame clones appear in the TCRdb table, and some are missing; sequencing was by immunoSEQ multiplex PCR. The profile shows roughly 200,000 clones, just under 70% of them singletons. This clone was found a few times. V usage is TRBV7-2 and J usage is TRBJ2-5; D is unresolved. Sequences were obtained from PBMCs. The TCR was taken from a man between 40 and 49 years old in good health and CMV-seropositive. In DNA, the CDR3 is TGTGCCAGCAGCTTAGATCCTACCCAAGAGACCCAGTACTTC. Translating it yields CASSLDPTQETQYF.